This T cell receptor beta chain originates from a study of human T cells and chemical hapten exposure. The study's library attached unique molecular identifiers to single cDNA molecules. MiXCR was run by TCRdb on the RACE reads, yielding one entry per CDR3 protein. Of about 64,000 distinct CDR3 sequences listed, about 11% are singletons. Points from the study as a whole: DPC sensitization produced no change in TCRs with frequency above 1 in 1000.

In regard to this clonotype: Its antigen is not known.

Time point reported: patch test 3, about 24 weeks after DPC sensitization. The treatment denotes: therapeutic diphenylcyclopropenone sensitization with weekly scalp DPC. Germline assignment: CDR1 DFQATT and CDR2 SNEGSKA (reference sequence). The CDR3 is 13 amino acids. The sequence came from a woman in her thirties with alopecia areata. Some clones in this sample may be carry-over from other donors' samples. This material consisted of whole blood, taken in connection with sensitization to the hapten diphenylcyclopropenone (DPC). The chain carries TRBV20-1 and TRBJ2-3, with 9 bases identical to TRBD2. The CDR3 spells CSTTSGGPDTQYF. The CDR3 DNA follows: TGCAGCACGACTAGCGGCGGCCCAGATACGCAGTATTTT.